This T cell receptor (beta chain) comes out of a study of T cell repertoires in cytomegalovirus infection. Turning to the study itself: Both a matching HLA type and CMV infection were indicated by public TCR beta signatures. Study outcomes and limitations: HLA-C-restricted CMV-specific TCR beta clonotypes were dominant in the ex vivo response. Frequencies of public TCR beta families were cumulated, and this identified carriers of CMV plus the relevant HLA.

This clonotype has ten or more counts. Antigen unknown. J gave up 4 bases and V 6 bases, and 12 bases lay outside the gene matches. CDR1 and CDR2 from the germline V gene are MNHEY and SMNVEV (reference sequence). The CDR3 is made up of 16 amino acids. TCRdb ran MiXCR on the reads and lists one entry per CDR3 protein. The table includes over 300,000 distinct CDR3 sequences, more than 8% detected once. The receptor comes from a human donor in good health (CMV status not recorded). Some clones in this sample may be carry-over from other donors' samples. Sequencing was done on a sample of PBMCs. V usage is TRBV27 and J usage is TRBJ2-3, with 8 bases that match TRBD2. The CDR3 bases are TGTGCCAGCAGGTTAGGGGCGGGAGGTCCCCCAGATACGCAGTATTTT. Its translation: CASRLGAGGPPDTQYF.